The rows below give T cell receptor beta chains drawn from one sample of a study of monozygotic twins with inflammatory bowel disease. TCRdb reprocessed the 5' RACE reads; each CDR3 protein has one entry and no DNA is given. This sample lists about 350,000 distinct CDR3 sequences; its ten largest clones have around 2%. The sample consisted of blood. Receptor source: a human donor with ulcerative colitis or Crohn's disease, or a healthy co-twin of an affected twin (not recorded which). The CDR3 runs from the conserved cysteine through the conserved F or W.

>TRBJ2-1|TRBV20-1
CSARREDEQFF
>TRBJ2-7|TRBV5-8
CASSRRQGRSEQYF
>TRBJ2-1|TRBV7-6
CASSLNPPHGLVGNEQFF
>TRBJ1-5|TRBV12-3/TRBV12-4
CASSRGVNQPQHF
>TRBJ2-4|TRBV7-8
CASSIRPGSQNIQYF
>TRBJ2-1|TRBV5-1
CASRTGLQTYNEQFF
>TRBJ2-3|TRBV20-1
CSARGTGRTLTDTQYF
>TRBJ1-6|TRBV2
CASSARGNSPLHF
>TRBJ1-1|TRBV5-1
CASSSLQGYTEAFF
>TRBJ2-3|TRBV6-5
CASSNTDTQYF